These 18 T cell receptor beta chains were sequenced from one sample in a study of OX40 agonist ivuxolimab in advanced cancers. Generated by immunoSEQ multiplex PCR, the TCRdb table keeps only in-frame clones and is missing some. The sample lists around 44,000 clones; around 80% were seen once. This sample comprised CD4+ or CD8+ T cells sorted from blood, obtained in a trial of the OX40 agonist ivuxolimab. All receptors come from an adult with an advanced solid tumor such as melanoma, head and neck, liver or kidney cancer.

The chain employs TRBV28 and TRBJ2-1; 9 nucleotides align to TRBD2. With 3 bases clipped from V and 6 bases from J, the junction kept 6 bases outside the gene matches. CDR1 is MDHEN, CDR2 SYDVKM, per germline. The CDR3 sequence is 15 residues long. This chain's CDR3 is CASSLLSGRGNEQFF. The CDR3 DNA follows: TGTGCCAGCAGTTTGCTTAGCGGGAGAGGCAATGAGCAGTTCTTC.

This clone was found once. The chain couples TRBV7-9 to TRBJ1-2; possibly TRBD1 for D (6 bases). The CDR3 consists of 13 residues. The V end was cut by 5 bases, the J end by 2 bases, with 9 bases between. Germline loops: CDR1 SEHNR, CDR2 FQNEAQ (reference sequence). The CDR3 DNA reads as TGTGCCAGCAGCCCCGACAGGAACTATGGCTACACCTTC. Its translation: CASSPDRNYGYTF.

This clone was found a few times. The chain couples TRBV30 to TRBJ1-1; 7 bases map to TRBD1. Germline V gene sequence: CDR1 GTSNPN, CDR2 SVGIG (reference sequence). V dropped 3 bases and J dropped 10; count of bases not matched to a gene: 8. The CDR3 runs 12 residues. The CDR3 here is CAWRRGRIRAFF. The CDR3, as DNA: TGTGCCTGGAGGAGGGGGCGCATTCGAGCTTTCTTT.

V and J are TRBV5-4 and TRBJ1-1; 7 bases line up with TRBD1. Germline V lookup: CDR1 SGHNT, CDR2 YYREEE (reference sequence). The V gene end was trimmed by 3 bases and the J gene end by 0 bases; junction bases not matched to a gene: 5. The CDR3 covers 15 residues. The CDR3 protein is CASSSPDRVNTEAFF. The CDR3 DNA reads TGTGCCAGCAGCTCCCCAGACAGGGTGAACACTGAAGCTTTCTTT.

This chain joins TRBV11-1 and TRBJ2-7, with 11 bases fitting TRBD1. CDR3 size: 17 residues. V shed 8 bases and J 1 base; nucleotides not matched to a gene: 13. Germline CDR1 and CDR2: SGHAT and FQDESV (reference sequence). The CDR3 DNA reads as TGTGCCAGCTACGGACAGGGGGCCACCGTGGGGTCCTACGAGCAGTACTTC. As protein: CASYGQGATVGSYEQYF.

This clone has just a few counts. The chain combines TRBV28 with TRBJ2-7, with 8 bases identical to TRBD2. Per germline, CDR1 MDHEN and CDR2 SYDVKM. The trim removed 2 bases at V and 6 bases at J, leaving 0 bases unmatched. The CDR3 loop spans 12 amino acids. DNA for the CDR3: TGTGCCAGCAGTTTAGCGGGAGGCGAGCAGTACTTC. Amino acid sequence: CASSLAGGEQYF.

V usage is TRBV6-4 and J usage is TRBJ2-2, with D possibly TRBD2 on 5 matching bases. The V end lost 8 bases, the J end lost 1 base, and 8 bases lay between the germline ends. The CDR3 extends over 13 amino acids. The germline gives CDR1 MRHNA, CDR2 SNTAGT. In DNA, the CDR3 is TGTGCCAGCGGCAGCGGGAACACCGGGGAGCTGTTTTTT. Amino acids: CASGSGNTGELFF.

The chain links TRBV19 to TRBJ2-7; 10 bases line up with TRBD2. V gave up 8 bases and J gave up 8 bases; unmatched junction bases: 9. There are 13 residues in the CDR3. Germline CDR1 reads LNHDA; CDR2 reads SQIVND (reference sequence). CDR3 in amino acids: CASGERGGQKQYF. Written as DNA, the CDR3 is TGTGCCAGTGGGGAGCGGGGGGGCCAGAAGCAGTACTTC.

This clone has a single count. The chain employs TRBV5-1 and TRBJ2-5; 11 bases agree with TRBD1. V dropped 4 bases and J dropped 2; count of bases not matched to a gene: 10. Germline V CDR1 and CDR2: SGHRS, YFSETQ. The CDR3 loop spans 17 amino acids. For the CDR3, the DNA is TGCGCCAGCAGCCGGACAGGGGGCTACCGGGGGCAAGAGACCCAGTACTTC. Translated: CASSRTGGYRGQETQYF.

This chain uses TRBV7-3 with TRBJ2-2; D gene unclear. V was shortened by 2 bases and J by 2 bases, with 6 bases between the two germline ends. The CDR3 is made up of 14 amino acids. Germline CDR1 is SGHTA and CDR2 is FQGTGA. CDR3 sequence reads: CASSLAANTGELFF. The CDR3 DNA reads TGTGCCAGCAGCTTAGCAGCTAACACCGGGGAGCTGTTTTTT.

V gene TRBV6-1 combines with J gene TRBJ1-4; D uncertain. The germline gives CDR1 MNHNS, CDR2 SASEGT. CDR3 length: 15 residues. The V end was cut by 4 bases, the J end by 7 bases, with 16 bases between. The CDR3 nucleotides read TGTGCCAGCAGTGTCTTCCAGCTTGGCAGTGAAAAACTGTTTTTT. Translated, it gives CASSVFQLGSEKLFF.

This sequence joins TRBV4-2 and TRBJ1-2; TRBD1 matches 8 bases. Trimming took 0 bases from V and 9 from J; bases not matched to a gene: 6. Germline CDR1 and CDR2: LGHNA and YNFKEQ. This CDR3 has 14 amino acids. The CDR3 bases are TGTGCCAGCAGCCAAGAGCCGACAGGGGAAAGCTACACCTTC. It yields the protein CASSQEPTGESYTF.

This clone was picked up one time. This rearrangement joins TRBV11-3 to TRBJ2-5; D call uncertain. Trimming left V 2 bases short and J 2 bases short, with 0 bases between. The CDR3 extends over 11 amino acids. Germline loops: CDR1 SGHNT, CDR2 YENEEA. CDR3 DNA sequence: TGTGCCAGCAGCTTACAAGAGACCCAGTACTTC. This translates into CASSLQETQYF.

As DNA, the CDR3 is TGTGCCAGCAGTTACTCCCGGTCCACGGGCTACACCTTC. Translation: CASSYSRSTGYTF. The rearrangement uses TRBV6-6 and TRBJ1-2; D unclear. Germline assignment: CDR1 MNHNY and CDR2 SVGAGI (reference sequence). CDR3 length equals 13 residues. Trimming pared 0 bases from V and 8 bases from J, leaving 10 bases between.

V is TRBV5-1 and J is TRBJ1-1, with D tentatively TRBD1 (6 bases). Germline values: CDR1 SGHRS, CDR2 YFSETQ. V lost 7 bases and J 3 bases, leaving 13 bases between the germline ends. The CDR3 has 13 residues. Written as DNA, the CDR3 is TGCGCCAGCGCGCGCAGGGGAGACACTGAAGCTTTCTTT. It yields the protein CASARRGDTEAFF.

This chain links TRBV18 with TRBJ2-3; D uncertain. The CDR3 totals 13 residues. V was cut by 6 bases and J by 0 bases, with 7 bases left in between. Per germline, CDR1 KGHSH and CDR2 LQKENI. Here the CDR3 reads CASSHSSTDTQYF. CDR3 nucleotides: TGTGCCAGCTCCCACAGTAGCACAGATACGCAGTATTTT.

This clone appeared a single time. CDR3 protein: CASSTTTGSYEQYF. In DNA form, the CDR3 reads TGTGCCAGCAGCACAACGACAGGGTCCTACGAGCAGTACTTC. The chain couples TRBV9 to TRBJ2-7; TRBD1 matches at 7 bases. The junction had 5 bases not matched to a gene; V was cut back by 4 bases and J by 1 base. The CDR3 length is 14 residues. Germline V gene data show CDR1 as SGDLS and CDR2 as YYNGEE.

This chain uses TRBV28 with TRBJ1-2; D ambiguous. Germline assignment: CDR1 MDHEN and CDR2 SYDVKM. The CDR3 spans 14 residues. With 2 bases removed from V and 4 bases from J, the gap between germline ends came to 11 bases. The CDR3 is CASSLTGSLYGYTF. In DNA form, the CDR3 reads TGTGCCAGCAGTTTAACGGGCAGCCTCTATGGCTACACCTTC.